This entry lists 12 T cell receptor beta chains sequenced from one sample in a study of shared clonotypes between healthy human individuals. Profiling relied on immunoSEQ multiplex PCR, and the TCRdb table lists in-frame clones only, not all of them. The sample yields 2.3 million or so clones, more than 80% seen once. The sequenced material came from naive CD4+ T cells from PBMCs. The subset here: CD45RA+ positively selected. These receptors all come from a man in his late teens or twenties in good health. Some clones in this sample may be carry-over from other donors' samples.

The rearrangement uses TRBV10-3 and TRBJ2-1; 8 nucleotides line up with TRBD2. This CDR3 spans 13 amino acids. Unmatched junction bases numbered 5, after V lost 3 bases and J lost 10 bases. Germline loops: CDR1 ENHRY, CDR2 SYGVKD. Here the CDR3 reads CAISEAGTREQFF. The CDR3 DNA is TGTGCCATCAGTGAAGCTGGGACTAGGGAGCAGTTCTTC.

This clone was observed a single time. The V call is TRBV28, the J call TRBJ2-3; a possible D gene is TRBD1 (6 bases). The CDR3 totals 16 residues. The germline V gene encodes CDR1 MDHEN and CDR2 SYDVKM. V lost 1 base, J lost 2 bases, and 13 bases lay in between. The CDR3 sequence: CASSLSARDTTDTQYF. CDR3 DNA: TGTGCCAGCAGTTTATCCGCACGGGACACCACAGATACGCAGTATTTT.

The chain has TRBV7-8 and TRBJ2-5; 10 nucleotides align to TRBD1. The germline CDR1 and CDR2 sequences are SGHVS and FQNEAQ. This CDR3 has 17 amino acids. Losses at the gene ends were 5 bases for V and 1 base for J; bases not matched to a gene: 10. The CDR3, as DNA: TGTGCCAGCAGCGCATCACCCGGGACAGGGGCCCAAGAGACCCAGTACTTC. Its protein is CASSASPGTGAQETQYF. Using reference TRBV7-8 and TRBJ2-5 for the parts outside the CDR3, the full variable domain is GAGVSQSPRYKVAKRGQDVALRCDPISGHVSLFWYQQALGQGPEFLTYFQNEAQLDKSGLPSDRFFAERPEGSVSTLKIQRTQQEDSAVYLCASSASPGTGAQETQYFGPGTRLLVL.

CDR3 loop: CASSRTQGAESSGANVLTF. CDR3 coding DNA: TGCGCCAGCAGCCGGACACAGGGGGCCGAGAGCTCTGGGGCCAACGTCCTGACTTTC. This sequence joins TRBV4-1 and TRBJ2-6; 9 bases are a match to TRBD1. Germline V lookup: CDR1 MGHRA, CDR2 YSYEKL. V lost 4 bases to trimming and J lost 0 bases; unmatched junction nucleotides: 10. The CDR3 length is 19 residues.

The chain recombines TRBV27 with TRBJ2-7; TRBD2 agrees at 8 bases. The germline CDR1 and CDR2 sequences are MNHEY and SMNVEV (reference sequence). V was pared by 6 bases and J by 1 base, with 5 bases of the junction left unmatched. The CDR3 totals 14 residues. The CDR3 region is CASSGLANSYEQYF. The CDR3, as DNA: TGTGCCAGCAGCGGACTAGCCAATTCCTACGAGCAGTACTTC.

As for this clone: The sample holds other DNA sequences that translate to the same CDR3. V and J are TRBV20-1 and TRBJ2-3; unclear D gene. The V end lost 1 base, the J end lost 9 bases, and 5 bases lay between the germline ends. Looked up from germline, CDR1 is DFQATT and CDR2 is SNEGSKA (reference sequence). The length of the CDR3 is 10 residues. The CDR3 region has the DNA TGCAGTGCTAGAGTAGGGACGCAGTATTTT. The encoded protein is CSARVGTQYF.

CDR3 sequence: CASSLGRVSDTQYF. In DNA form, the CDR3 reads TGTGCCAGCAGCTTAGGGCGGGTATCAGATACGCAGTATTTT. The genes are TRBV11-3 and TRBJ2-3; D may be TRBD2 (5 bases). This CDR3 region has 14 residues. Germline CDR1 is SGHNT and CDR2 is YENEEA. Trimming stripped 1 base from V and 4 bases from J, with 9 bases between.

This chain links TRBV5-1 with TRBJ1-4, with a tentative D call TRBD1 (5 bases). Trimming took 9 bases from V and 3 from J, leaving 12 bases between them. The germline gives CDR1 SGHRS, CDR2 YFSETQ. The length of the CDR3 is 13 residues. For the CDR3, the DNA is TGCGCCACCGCCAGGGTTTCTAATGAAAAACTGTTTTTT. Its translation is CATARVSNEKLFF. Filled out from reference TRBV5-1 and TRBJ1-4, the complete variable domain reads KAGVTQTPRYLIKTRGQQVTLSCSPISGHRSVSWYQQTPGQGLQFLFEYFSETQRNKGNFPGRFSGRQFSNSRSEMNVSTLELGDSALYLCATARVSNEKLFFGSGTQLSVL.

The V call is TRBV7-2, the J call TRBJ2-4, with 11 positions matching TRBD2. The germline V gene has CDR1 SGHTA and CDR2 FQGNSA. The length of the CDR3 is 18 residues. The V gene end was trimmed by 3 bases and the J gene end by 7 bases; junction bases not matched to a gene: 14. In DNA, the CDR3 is TGTGCCAGCAGCTTCTTCATGACTAGCGGGGTCACGGGGAACATTCAGTACTTC. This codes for CASSFFMTSGVTGNIQYF.

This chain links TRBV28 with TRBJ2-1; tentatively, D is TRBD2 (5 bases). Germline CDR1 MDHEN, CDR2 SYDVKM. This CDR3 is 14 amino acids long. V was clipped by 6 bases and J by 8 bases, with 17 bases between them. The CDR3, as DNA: TGTGCCAGCAGCCAACTAGGGAGACTGGATGAGCAGTTCTTC. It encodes CASSQLGRLDEQFF.

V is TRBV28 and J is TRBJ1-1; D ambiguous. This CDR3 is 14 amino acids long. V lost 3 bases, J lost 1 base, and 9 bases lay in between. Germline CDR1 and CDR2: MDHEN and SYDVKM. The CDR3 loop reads CASSFPARNTEAFF. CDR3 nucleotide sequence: TGTGCCAGCAGTTTCCCGGCCAGGAACACTGAAGCTTTCTTT.

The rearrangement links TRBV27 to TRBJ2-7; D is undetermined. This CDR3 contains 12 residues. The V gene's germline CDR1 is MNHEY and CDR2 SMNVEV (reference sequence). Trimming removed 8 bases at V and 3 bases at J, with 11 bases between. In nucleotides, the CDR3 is TGTGCCAGCTTGGGCGGAAACTACGAGCAGTACTTC. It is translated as CASLGGNYEQYF.